The 24 T cell receptor beta chains below were found in one sample sequenced in a study of OX40 agonist ivuxolimab in advanced cancers. Produced via immunoSEQ multiplex PCR; TCRdb's table is partial and in-frame only. Here the sample spans 40,000 or so clones, over 80% being singletons. The sequencing used CD4+ or CD8+ T cells sorted from blood, collected in a trial of the OX40 agonist ivuxolimab. All receptors come from an adult with an advanced solid tumor such as melanoma, head and neck, liver or kidney cancer.

V and J are TRBV5-6 and TRBJ2-2; a weak D match, TRBD1 (5 bases). Germline loops: CDR1 SGHDT, CDR2 YYEEEE. V lost 4 bases, J lost 5 bases, and 6 bases lay in between. The CDR3 loop spans 12 amino acids. CDR3 nucleotide sequence: TGTGCCAGCAGCCCAGGGACCGGGGAGCTGTTTTTT. Encoded protein: CASSPGTGELFF.

This chain's CDR3 is CAWTTGNNSPLHF. The CDR3 DNA sequence: TGTGCCTGGACGACAGGGAATAATTCACCCCTCCACTTT. The chain combines TRBV30 with TRBJ1-6, with 7 bases that match TRBD1. Trimming at V came to 4 bases and at J to 5 bases, leaving 2 bases not matched to a gene. CDR1 GTSNPN and CDR2 SVGIG come from the germline V gene (reference sequence). The CDR3 is 13 amino acids.

CDR3: CASSATSETYNEQFF. The CDR3 DNA is TGTGCCAGCAGCGCTACTAGCGAAACCTACAATGAGCAGTTCTTC. The rearrangement uses TRBV9 and TRBJ2-1; 7 bases align to TRBD2. The CDR3 has 15 residues. Germline V CDR1 and CDR2: SGDLS, YYNGEE. V shed 3 bases and J 2 bases; nucleotides not matched to a gene: 5.

The chain links TRBV4-1 to TRBJ1-6; D call uncertain. CDR3 size: 19 residues. V dropped 2 bases and J dropped 4 bases, with 21 bases sitting between them. Germline CDR1 and CDR2: MGHRA and YSYEKL. CDR3 sequence: CASSQLYGRRRDYNSPLHF. CDR3 nucleotides: TGCGCCAGCAGCCAATTGTACGGCAGAAGAAGGGATTATAATTCACCCCTCCACTTT.

This sequence joins TRBV29-1 and TRBJ1-1, with D hard to call. Germline V CDR1 and CDR2: SQVTM, ANQGSEA. Trimming stripped 3 bases from V and 8 bases from J, with 10 bases between. This CDR3 has 11 residues. CDR3 bases: TGCAGCGTTGAGAGGGCCACCGAAGCTTTCTTT. This codes for CSVERATEAFF.

This clone turned up a few times. V usage is TRBV6-5 and J usage is TRBJ1-5; no firm D call. The CDR3 runs 14 residues. Germline CDR1 and CDR2: MNHEY and SVGAGI. V was clipped by 3 bases and J by 3 bases, with 9 bases between them. Here the CDR3 DNA reads TGTGCCAGCAGTTATGGAGGGCTCAATCAGCCCCAGCATTTT. Protein: CASSYGGLNQPQHF.

This clone has just one count. The V and J genes are TRBV2 and TRBJ2-3, with TRBD2 matching 13 bases. CDR1 and CDR2 (germline): SNHLY, FYNNEI. The CDR3 has 16 residues. V shed 2 bases and J 4 bases; nucleotides not matched to a gene: 3. CDR3 nucleotides: TGTGCCAGCAGTGAAAGCGGACTAGCGGGAGCAGATACGCAGTATTTT. Its protein is CASSESGLAGADTQYF.

The chain recombines TRBV9 with TRBJ1-3; tentative D call: TRBD1 (5 bases). In germline, CDR1 is SGDLS, CDR2 YYNGEE. The CDR3 runs to 14 residues. Trimming took 3 bases from V and 1 from J, leaving 8 bases between them. The CDR3 protein is CASSAGGSGNTIYF. DNA for the CDR3: TGTGCCAGCAGCGCGGGGGGTTCTGGAAACACCATATATTTT. Variable domain in full (rest from reference TRBV9 and TRBJ1-3): DSGVTQTPKHLITATGQRVTLRCSPRSGDLSVYWYQQSLDQGLQFLIQYYNGEERAKGNILERFSAQQFPDLHSELNLSSLELGDSALYFCASSAGGSGNTIYFGEGSWLTVV.

The CDR3 coding sequence is TGTGCCAGCAGTTCGGGCTTTGATCAGCCCCAGCATTTT. Amino acids: CASSSGFDQPQHF. This chain links TRBV6-6 with TRBJ1-5; D remains unclear. CDR1 MNHNY and CDR2 SVGAGI come from the germline V gene (reference sequence). The V gene lost 4 bases and the J gene lost 5 bases, with 9 bases spanning the gap. The CDR3 is 13 amino acids.

V and J are TRBV7-3 and TRBJ1-4; D possibly corresponds to TRBD1 (5 bases). The CDR3 is made up of 15 amino acids. V was clipped by 2 bases and J by 7 bases, with 14 bases between them. Germline V gene sequence: CDR1 SGHTA, CDR2 FQGTGA. The CDR3 loop is CASSLDGAFLEKLFF. The CDR3 bases are TGTGCCAGCAGCTTAGATGGGGCCTTCCTTGAAAAACTGTTTTTT.

CDR3 protein: CASSLIGTSSYEQYF. The CDR3 DNA reads as TGTGCCAGCAGCTTAATAGGGACTAGCAGCTACGAGCAGTACTTC. V usage is TRBV7-2 and J usage is TRBJ2-7, with 9 bases aligning to TRBD2. Germline values: CDR1 SGHTA, CDR2 FQGNSA. V lost 2 bases to trimming and J lost 3 bases; unmatched junction nucleotides: 5. The CDR3 covers 15 residues.

This chain connects TRBV5-1 to TRBJ2-5; D remains unclear. Germline CDR1 is SGHRS and CDR2 is YFSETQ. Between the trimmed V and J ends, which lost 0 bases and 4 bases, there was a span of 16 bases. The CDR3 length is 16 residues. Here the CDR3 reads CASSLGATTPGETQYF. The CDR3 nucleotides are TGCGCCAGCAGCTTGGGGGCCACCACCCCGGGAGAGACCCAGTACTTC.

This chain joins TRBV2 and TRBJ1-1; D call uncertain. V lost 0 bases, J lost 3 bases, and 8 bases lay in between. CDR3 length: 14 residues. Germline lookup yields CDR1 SNHLY and CDR2 FYNNEI. CDR3 coding DNA: TGTGCCAGCAGTGAAGCGAACACCTACACTGAAGCTTTCTTT. Protein sequence: CASSEANTYTEAFF. Full variable domain (missing parts from reference TRBV2 and TRBJ1-1): EPEVTQTPSHQVTQMGQEVILRCVPISNHLYFYWYRQILGQKVEFLVSFYNNEISEKSEIFDDQFSVERPDGSNFTLKIRSTKLEDSAMYFCASSEANTYTEAFFGQGTRLTVV.

The chain employs TRBV7-2 and TRBJ2-7; TRBD2 aligns across 10 bases. Germline assignment: CDR1 SGHTA and CDR2 FQGNSA. The trim removed 5 bases at V and 3 bases at J, leaving 10 bases unmatched. The CDR3 length is 16 residues. As DNA, the CDR3 is TGTGCCAGCAGCCAGCAAGGAGCGGGGGGGCACTACGAGCAGTACTTC. It encodes CASSQQGAGGHYEQYF.

V and J are TRBV28 and TRBJ2-5, with TRBD2 as a possible D gene (5 bases). V was cut by 1 base and J by 2 bases, with 8 bases left in between. Germline V gene sequence: CDR1 MDHEN, CDR2 SYDVKM. CDR3 length equals 14 residues. The CDR3 nucleotides are TGTGCCAGCAGTTTATCAGGAGGTCAAGAGACCCAGTACTTC. It specifies CASSLSGGQETQYF.

The rearrangement joins TRBV18 to TRBJ2-5, with D tentatively TRBD2 (6 bases). The ends were cut back, 3 bases at V and 2 bases at J, with 7 bases in the middle. The CDR3 is 13 amino acids. Per germline, CDR1 KGHSH and CDR2 LQKENI. The CDR3 DNA reads as TGTGCCAGCTCACCGGGGGGACAAGAGACCCAGTACTTC. Translating gives CASSPGGQETQYF.

This chain joins TRBV28 and TRBJ1-1; D gene ambiguous. Trimming cost V 2 bases and J 0 bases, with 4 bases left between them. CDR1 and CDR2 (germline): MDHEN, SYDVKM. CDR3 length: 13 amino acids. The CDR3 spells CASSLAVNTEAFF. CDR3 nucleotides: TGTGCCAGCAGTTTAGCAGTGAACACTGAAGCTTTCTTT.

The J gene is TRBJ2-2, the V gene TRBV9; D may correspond to TRBD1 or TRBD2 (5 bases each). From germline, CDR1 is SGDLS and CDR2 YYNGEE. The CDR3 runs 15 residues. With 0 bases removed from V and 6 bases from J, the gap between germline ends came to 12 bases. The CDR3 protein is CASSVAERGAGELFF. In nucleotides, the CDR3 is TGTGCCAGCAGCGTAGCGGAAAGGGGAGCCGGGGAGCTGTTTTTT.

This chain links TRBV5-8 with TRBJ2-3; 15 bases match TRBD2. Losses at the gene ends were 4 bases for V and 7 bases for J; bases not matched to a gene: 4. The germline V gene has CDR1 SGHTS and CDR2 YDEGEE. The CDR3 has 15 residues. CDR3 in DNA: TGTGCCAGCAGCAAGGGACTAGCGGGAGGCTATACGCAGTATTTT. Translation: CASSKGLAGGYTQYF.

This clone was seen only once. The genes are TRBV10-3 and TRBJ1-2, with a weak D call TRBD1 (5 bases). Germline-derived CDR1 and CDR2 are ENHRY and SYGVKD. The V gene lost 6 bases and the J gene lost 4 bases, with 21 bases spanning the gap. The CDR3 extends over 16 amino acids. The CDR3 here is CAIRPWGGEFAYGYTF. The DNA of the CDR3 is TGTGCCATCAGACCGTGGGGAGGGGAGTTTGCCTATGGCTACACCTTC.

The rearrangement joins TRBV9 to TRBJ2-4, with D unclear. Germline V gives CDR1 SGDLS, CDR2 YYNGEE. V was clipped by 2 bases and J by 8 bases, with 14 bases between them. This CDR3 has 14 residues. DNA of the CDR3: TGTGCCAGCAGCGTCGAGCCAGGATCAGACATTCAGTACTTC. Translation gives CASSVEPGSDIQYF.

Regarding this clone: The junction and the germline gene differ at one end; a read error may be behind it. This chain connects TRBV30 to TRBJ2-7; D tentatively reads TRBD1 or TRBD2 (5 bases each). Per germline, CDR1 GTSNPN and CDR2 SVGIG (reference sequence). The CDR3 spans 13 residues. The CDR3 here is CARSGGSWSEQYF. CDR3 DNA sequence: TGTGCCCGGAGTGGGGGTAGTTGGAGCGAGCAGTACTTC.

This clone has more than one count but fewer than ten. V usage is TRBV19 and J usage is TRBJ2-1, with TRBD2 matching over 7 bases. J was trimmed by 7 bases and V by 4 bases; bases with no gene match: 4. Germline loops: CDR1 LNHDA, CDR2 SQIVND (reference sequence). The CDR3 totals 13 residues. CDR3: CASSREGQNEQFF. The CDR3 DNA reads as TGTGCCAGTAGTAGGGAGGGGCAGAATGAGCAGTTCTTC.

The gene calls are TRBV4-1 and TRBJ2-1; possible D gene TRBD1, 6 bases. CDR1 and CDR2 from the germline V gene are MGHRA and YSYEKL. This CDR3 has 15 residues. Trimming took 3 bases from V and 6 from J, leaving 15 bases between them. The CDR3 DNA reads TGCGCCAGCAGCCAGGGGGCAGGGTATAGCAATGAGCAGTTCTTC. Its protein product is CASSQGAGYSNEQFF.